A single T cell receptor beta chain is shown here with its context. The data were taken from a study of blood T cell repertoires in COVID-19. Across the study: PBMCs, B-cell-depleted T cells, or T cells provided the cDNA or gDNA that made up the material.

Germline V gene sequence: CDR1 MDHEN, CDR2 SYDVKM. The CDR3 covers 15 residues. V shed 7 bases and J shed 5 bases, with 17 bases lying between them. Methods used by the authors: Researchers report that nucleated cell counts were estimated from reference gene primer amplification. Profiling relied on immunoSEQ multiplex PCR, and the TCRdb table lists in-frame clones only, not all of them. Clonal size and the V and J genes are those of that table, whereas D and trimming came from the DNA. The sample lists under 60,000 clones; roughly 87% were seen once. The clonotype was recovered from a human donor with acute or convalescent COVID-19. The donor label of this sample is uncertain. Sample: peripheral blood. This chain uses TRBV28 with TRBJ1-4; D is unclear. CDR3 in DNA: TGTGCCAGCAAAAAATTGGTAGGGAGAAATGAAAAACTGTTTTTT. It translates to CASKKLVGRNEKLFF.